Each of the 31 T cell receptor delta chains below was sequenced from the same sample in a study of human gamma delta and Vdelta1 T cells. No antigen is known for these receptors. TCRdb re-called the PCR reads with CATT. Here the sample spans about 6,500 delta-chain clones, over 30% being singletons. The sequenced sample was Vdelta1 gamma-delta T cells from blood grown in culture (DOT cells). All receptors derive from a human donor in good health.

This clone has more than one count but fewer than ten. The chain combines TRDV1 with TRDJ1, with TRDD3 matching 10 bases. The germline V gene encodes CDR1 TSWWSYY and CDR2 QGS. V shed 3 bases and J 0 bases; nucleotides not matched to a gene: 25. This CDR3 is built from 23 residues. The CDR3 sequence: CALGDIYFLLRPKLGDYTDKLIF. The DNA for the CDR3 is TGTGCTCTTGGGGATATCTACTTCCTTCTCCGACCTAAACTGGGGGATTACACCGATAAACTCATCTTT.

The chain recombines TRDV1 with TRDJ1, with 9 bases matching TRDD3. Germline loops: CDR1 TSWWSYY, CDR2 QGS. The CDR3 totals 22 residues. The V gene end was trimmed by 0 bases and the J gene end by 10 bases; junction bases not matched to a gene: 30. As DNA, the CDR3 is TGTGCTCTTGGGGAACTAGGTGTCTGGGGGATTAGGGGGAGGGGTTCGCACCAAAGACTCATCTTT. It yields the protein CALGELGVWGIRGRGSHQRLIF.

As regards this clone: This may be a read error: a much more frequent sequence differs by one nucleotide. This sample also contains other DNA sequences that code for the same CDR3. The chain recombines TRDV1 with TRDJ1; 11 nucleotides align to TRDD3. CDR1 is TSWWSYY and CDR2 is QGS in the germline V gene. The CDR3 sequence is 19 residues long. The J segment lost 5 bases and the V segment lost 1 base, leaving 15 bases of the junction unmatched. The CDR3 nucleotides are TGTGCTCTTGGGGAACAGGTCGGCTGGGGGATACCCCGCACTGATAAACTCATCTTT. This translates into CALGEQVGWGIPRTDKLIF.

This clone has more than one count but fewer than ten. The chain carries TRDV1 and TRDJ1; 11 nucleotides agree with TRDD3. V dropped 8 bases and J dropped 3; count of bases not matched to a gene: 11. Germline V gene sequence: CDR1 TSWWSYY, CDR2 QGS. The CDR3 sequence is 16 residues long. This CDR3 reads CALLHLGDTGADKLIF. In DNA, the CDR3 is TGTGCTCTTCTTCATCTGGGGGATACTGGGGCCGATAAACTCATCTTT.

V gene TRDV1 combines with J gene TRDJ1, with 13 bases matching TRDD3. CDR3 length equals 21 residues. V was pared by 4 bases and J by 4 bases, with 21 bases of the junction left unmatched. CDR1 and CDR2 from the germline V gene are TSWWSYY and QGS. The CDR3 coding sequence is TGTGCTCTTGGGGGAGGCCAGTCCTACTGGGGGATACGCAGAGTGGTCGATAAACTCATCTTT. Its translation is CALGGGQSYWGIRRVVDKLIF.

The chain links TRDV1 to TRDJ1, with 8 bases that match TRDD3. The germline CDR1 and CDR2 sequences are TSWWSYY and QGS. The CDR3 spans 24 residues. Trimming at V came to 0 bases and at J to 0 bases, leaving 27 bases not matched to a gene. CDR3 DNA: TGTGCTCTTGGGGAACTAGCCTTTGTCTCTCCGCTACTGGGGGGCCTACAATACACCGATAAACTCATCTTT. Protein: CALGELAFVSPLLGGLQYTDKLIF.

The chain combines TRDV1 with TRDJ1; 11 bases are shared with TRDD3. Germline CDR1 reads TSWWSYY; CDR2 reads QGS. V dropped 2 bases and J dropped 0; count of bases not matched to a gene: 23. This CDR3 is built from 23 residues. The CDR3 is CALGEFSSLPLGDRGLYTDKLIF. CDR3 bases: TGTGCTCTTGGGGAATTTTCGTCCCTACCACTGGGGGATAGGGGTTTGTACACCGATAAACTCATCTTT.

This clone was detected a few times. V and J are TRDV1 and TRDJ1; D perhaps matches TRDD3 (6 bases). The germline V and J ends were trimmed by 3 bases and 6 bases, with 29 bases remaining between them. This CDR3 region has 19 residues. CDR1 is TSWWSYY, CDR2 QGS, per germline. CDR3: CALGDPAPSSPPGGHKLIF. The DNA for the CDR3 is TGTGCTCTTGGGGACCCGGCCCCGTCCTCTCCCCCGGGGGGACATAAACTCATCTTT.

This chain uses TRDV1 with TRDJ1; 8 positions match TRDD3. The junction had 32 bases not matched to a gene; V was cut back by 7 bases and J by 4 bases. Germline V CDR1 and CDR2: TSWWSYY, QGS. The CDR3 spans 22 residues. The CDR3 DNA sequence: TGTGCTCTTGAAAAACTCCACGAGGAACCTTTTTTACTGGGGGCCACCAACGATAAACTCATCTTT. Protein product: CALEKLHEEPFLLGATNDKLIF.

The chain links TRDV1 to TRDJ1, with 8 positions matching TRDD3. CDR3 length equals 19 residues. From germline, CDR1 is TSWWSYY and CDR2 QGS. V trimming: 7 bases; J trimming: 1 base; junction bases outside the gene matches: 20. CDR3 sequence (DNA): TGTGCTCTTGCGGTATTTGGCGGGACTCGGGGGATATCCACCGATAAACTCATCTTT. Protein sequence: CALAVFGGTRGISTDKLIF.

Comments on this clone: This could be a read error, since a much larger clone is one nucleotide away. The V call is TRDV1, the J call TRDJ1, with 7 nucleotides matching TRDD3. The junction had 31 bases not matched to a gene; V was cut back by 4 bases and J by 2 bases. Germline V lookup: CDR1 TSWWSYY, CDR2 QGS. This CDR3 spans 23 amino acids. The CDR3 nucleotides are TGTGCTCTTGGGGGCGCCCCCTTTATCAACGCCGGGGGATGGGTTTATATAACCGATAAACTCATCTTT. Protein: CALGGAPFINAGGWVYITDKLIF.

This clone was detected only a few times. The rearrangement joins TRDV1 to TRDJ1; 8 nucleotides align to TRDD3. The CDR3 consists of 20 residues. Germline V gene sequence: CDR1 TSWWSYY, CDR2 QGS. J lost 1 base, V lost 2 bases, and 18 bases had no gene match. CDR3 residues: CALGEYHNLLTGGFTDKLIF. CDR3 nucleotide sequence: TGTGCTCTTGGGGAATACCACAACCTATTGACTGGGGGCTTCACCGATAAACTCATCTTT.

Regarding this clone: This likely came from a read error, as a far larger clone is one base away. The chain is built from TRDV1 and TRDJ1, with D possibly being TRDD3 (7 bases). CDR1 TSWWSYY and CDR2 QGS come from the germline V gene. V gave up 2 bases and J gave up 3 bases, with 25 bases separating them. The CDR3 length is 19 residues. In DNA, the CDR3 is TGTGCTCTTGGGGAAAAGTCCTACTGGGGATCTCACCCGGCCGATAAACTCATCTTT. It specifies CALGEKSYWGSHPADKLIF.

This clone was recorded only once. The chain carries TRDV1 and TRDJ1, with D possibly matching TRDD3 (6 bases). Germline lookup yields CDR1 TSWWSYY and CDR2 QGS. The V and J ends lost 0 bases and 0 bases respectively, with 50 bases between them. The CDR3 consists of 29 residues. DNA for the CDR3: TGTGCTCTTGGGGAACTGGCTCCCCCTCTATCCTCTTTGGGGATCACAAAACTGGAGGCGAGAATGTACACCGATAAACTCATCTTT. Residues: CALGELAPPLSSLGITKLEARMYTDKLIF.

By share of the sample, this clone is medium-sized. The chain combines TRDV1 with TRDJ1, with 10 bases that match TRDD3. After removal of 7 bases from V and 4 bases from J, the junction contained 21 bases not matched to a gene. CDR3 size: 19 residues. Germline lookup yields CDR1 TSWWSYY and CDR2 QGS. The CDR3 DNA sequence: TGTGCTCTTGTGCTAAAAATGGGTCCTACGTCTGGGGGATACGATAAACTCATCTTT. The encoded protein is CALVLKMGPTSGGYDKLIF.

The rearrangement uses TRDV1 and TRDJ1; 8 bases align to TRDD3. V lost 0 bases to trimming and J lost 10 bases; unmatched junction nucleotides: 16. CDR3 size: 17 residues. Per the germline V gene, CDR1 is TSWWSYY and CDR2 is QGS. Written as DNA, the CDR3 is TGTGCTCTTGGGGAACTATACTCCCAAGGACTGGGGGTTAGACTCATCTTT. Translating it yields CALGELYSQGLGVRLIF.

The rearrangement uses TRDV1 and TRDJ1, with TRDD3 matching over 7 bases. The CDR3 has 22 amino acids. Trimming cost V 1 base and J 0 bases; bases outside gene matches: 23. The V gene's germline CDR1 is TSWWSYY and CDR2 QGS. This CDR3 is CALGEQSIFKGLGAQYTDKLIF. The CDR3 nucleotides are TGTGCTCTTGGGGAACAAAGTATCTTTAAGGGTCTGGGGGCCCAGTACACCGATAAACTCATCTTT.

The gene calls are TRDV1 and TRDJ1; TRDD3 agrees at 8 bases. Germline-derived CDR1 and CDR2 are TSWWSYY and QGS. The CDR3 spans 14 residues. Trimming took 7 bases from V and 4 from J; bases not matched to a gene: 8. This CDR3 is CALVRRGYYDKLIF. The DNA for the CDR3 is TGTGCTCTTGTCCGGAGGGGATACTACGATAAACTCATCTTT.

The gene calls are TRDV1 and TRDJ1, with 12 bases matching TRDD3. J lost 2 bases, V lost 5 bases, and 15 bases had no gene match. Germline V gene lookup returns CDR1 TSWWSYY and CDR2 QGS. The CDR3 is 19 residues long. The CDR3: CALGTRSTLLGDTTDKLIF. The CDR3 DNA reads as TGTGCTCTTGGGACCAGGTCCACCTTACTGGGGGATACTACCGATAAACTCATCTTT.

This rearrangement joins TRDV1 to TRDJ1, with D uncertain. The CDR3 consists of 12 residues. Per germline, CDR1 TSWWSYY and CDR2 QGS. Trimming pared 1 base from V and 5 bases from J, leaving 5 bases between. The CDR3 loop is CALGEPADKLIF. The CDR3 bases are TGTGCTCTTGGGGAACCAGCGGATAAACTCATCTTT.

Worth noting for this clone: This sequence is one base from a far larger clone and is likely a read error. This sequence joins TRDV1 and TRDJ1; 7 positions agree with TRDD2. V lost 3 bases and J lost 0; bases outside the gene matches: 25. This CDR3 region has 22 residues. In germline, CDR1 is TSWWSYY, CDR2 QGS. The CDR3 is CALGDSRFLRGGRRGYTDKLIF. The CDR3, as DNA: TGTGCTCTTGGGGATTCCAGATTCCTACGAGGGGGTAGGCGTGGGTACACCGATAAACTCATCTTT.

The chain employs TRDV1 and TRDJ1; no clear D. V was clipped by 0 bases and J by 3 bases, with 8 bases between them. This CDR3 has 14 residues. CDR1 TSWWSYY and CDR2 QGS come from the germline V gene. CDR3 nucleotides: TGTGCTCTTGGGGAACTAGATCCTCCCGATAAACTCATCTTT. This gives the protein CALGELDPPDKLIF.

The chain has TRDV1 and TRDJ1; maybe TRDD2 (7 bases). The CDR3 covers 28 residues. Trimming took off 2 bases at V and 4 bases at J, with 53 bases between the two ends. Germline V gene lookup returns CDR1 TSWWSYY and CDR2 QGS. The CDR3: CALGEGRPSSRTGPWGPRGQKVIDKLIF. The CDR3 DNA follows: TGTGCTCTTGGGGAAGGAAGGCCTTCCTCCCGTACTGGGCCATGGGGACCGCGGGGTCAAAAGGTGATCGATAAACTCATCTTT.

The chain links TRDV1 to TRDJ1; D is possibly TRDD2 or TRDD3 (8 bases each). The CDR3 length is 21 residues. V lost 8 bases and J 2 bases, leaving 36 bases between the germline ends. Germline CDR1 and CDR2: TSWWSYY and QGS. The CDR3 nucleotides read TGTGCTCTTAGCGAGACCTTCCTAAGCTCCTTTGTGGGGGATTCGACCGATAAACTCATCTTT. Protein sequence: CALSETFLSSFVGDSTDKLIF.

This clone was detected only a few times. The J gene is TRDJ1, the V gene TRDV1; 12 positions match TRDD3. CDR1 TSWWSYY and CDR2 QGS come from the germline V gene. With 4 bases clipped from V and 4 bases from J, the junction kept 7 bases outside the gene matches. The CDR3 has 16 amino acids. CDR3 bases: TGTGCTCTTGGGGGGTACTGGGGGATACACGGCGATAAACTCATCTTT. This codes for CALGGYWGIHGDKLIF.

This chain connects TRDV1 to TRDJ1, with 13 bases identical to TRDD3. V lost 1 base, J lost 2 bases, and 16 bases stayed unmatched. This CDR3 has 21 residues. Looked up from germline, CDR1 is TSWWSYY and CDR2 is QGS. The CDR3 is CALGEQIELLGDTQRTDKLIF. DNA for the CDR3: TGTGCTCTTGGGGAACAAATTGAGCTACTGGGGGATACGCAGAGGACCGATAAACTCATCTTT.

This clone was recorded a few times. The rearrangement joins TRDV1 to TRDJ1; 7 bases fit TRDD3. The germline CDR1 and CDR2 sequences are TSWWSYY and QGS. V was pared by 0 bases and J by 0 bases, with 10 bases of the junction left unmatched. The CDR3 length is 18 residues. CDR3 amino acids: CALGELLGGSQYTDKLIF. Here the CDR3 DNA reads TGTGCTCTTGGGGAACTACTCGGGGGATCTCAGTACACCGATAAACTCATCTTT.

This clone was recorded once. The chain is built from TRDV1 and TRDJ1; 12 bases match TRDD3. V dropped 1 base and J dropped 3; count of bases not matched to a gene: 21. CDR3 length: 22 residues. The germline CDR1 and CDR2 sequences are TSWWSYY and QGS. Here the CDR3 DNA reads TGTGCTCTTGGGGAACACCGTACTGGGGGATACTACGGGACCGGGTGGGCCGATAAACTCATCTTT. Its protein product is CALGEHRTGGYYGTGWADKLIF.

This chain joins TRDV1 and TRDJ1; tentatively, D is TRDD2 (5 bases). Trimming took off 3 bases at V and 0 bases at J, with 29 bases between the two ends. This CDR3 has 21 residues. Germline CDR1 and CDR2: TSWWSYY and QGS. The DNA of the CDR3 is TGTGCTCTTGGGGAGGTCCTTCTTCAAGTATTTGCTTCGCACTACACCGATAAACTCATCTTT. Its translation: CALGEVLLQVFASHYTDKLIF.

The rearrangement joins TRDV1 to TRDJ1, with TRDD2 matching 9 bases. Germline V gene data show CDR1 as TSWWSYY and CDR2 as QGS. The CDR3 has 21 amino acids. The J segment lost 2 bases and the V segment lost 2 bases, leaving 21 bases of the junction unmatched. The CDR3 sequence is CALGEWGLPTTLGMGTDKLIF. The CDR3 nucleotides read TGTGCTCTTGGGGAATGGGGCCTTCCTACGACCCTGGGGATGGGTACCGATAAACTCATCTTT.

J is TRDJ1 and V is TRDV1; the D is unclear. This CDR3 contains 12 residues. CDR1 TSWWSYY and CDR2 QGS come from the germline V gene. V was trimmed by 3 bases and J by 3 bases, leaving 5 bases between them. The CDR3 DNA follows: TGTGCTCTTGGGGACAAGGCCGATAAACTCATCTTT. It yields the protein CALGDKADKLIF.